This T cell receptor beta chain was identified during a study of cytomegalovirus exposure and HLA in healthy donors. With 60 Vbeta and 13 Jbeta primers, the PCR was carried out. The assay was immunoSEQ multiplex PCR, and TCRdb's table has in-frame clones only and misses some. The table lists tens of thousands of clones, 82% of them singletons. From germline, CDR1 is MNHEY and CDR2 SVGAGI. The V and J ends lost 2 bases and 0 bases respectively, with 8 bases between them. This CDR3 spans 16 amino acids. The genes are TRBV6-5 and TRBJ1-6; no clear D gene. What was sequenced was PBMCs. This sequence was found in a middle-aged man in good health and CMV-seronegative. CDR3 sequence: CASSYRGSSYNSPLHF. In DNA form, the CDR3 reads TGTGCCAGCAGTTACAGAGGCAGCTCCTATAATTCACCCCTCCACTTT.